This T cell receptor (beta chain) stems from a study of molecular identifiers for immune sequencing clone quantification. Study results and limitations: Should identical TCR molecules share a barcode, the sizes of highly expanded clones could be underestimated.

From the PCR reads, TCRdb called clonotypes with MiXCR, one entry per CDR3 protein. The sample has roughly 7,700 distinct CDR3 sequences, around a third seen once. Per the germline V gene, CDR1 is SGHNT and CDR2 is YYREEE (reference sequence). The CDR3 covers 17 residues. Trimming shortened V by 0 bases and J by 3 bases, and 17 bases separated the two germline ends. With 10%, 30% or 50% of RNA, about 20,000 to 1,100,000 naive CD8 T cells were sequenced. Naive CD8 T cells were picked out by sorting for CD8+CD4-CCR7+CD45RA+. This clonotype is deemed medium-sized. No antigen is known for it. This rearrangement joins TRBV5-4 to TRBJ2-3, with D unresolved. The receptor was derived from a human donor in good health. Some libraries in this study had Jurkat cell RNA spiked in. Sequencing was done on a sample of naive CD8+ T cells from blood, with Jurkat cell RNA spiked in. Noted subset: FACS-sorted CD8+CD4-CCR7+CD45RA+ naive T cells. The CDR3 is CASSLVPAELMTDTQYF. Here the CDR3 DNA reads TGTGCCAGCAGCTTGGTTCCGGCGGAGCTTATGACAGATACGCAGTATTTT. Full variable domain (rest looked up from reference TRBV5-4 and TRBJ2-3): ETGVTQSPTHLIKTRGQQVTLRCSSQSGHNTVSWYQQALGQGPQFIFQYYREEENGRGNFPPRFSGLQFPNYSSELNVNALELDDSALYLCASSLVPAELMTDTQYFGPGTRLTVL.